Presented here are 23 T cell receptor beta chains from one specimen sequenced in a study of cytomegalovirus exposure and HLA in healthy donors. The PCR had 60 Vbeta and 13 Jbeta primers. The assay was immunoSEQ multiplex PCR, and TCRdb's table has in-frame clones only and misses some. The data hold around 100,000 clones, with roughly four fifths observed a single time. Sequenced material: PBMCs. Source of these receptors: a man younger than 45 in good health and CMV-seropositive.

The chain is built from TRBV28 and TRBJ1-5; 7 bases are shared with TRBD1. This CDR3 has 15 amino acids. Losses at the gene ends were 6 bases for V and 2 bases for J; bases not matched to a gene: 7. Germline CDR1 is MDHEN and CDR2 is SYDVKM. Here the CDR3 DNA reads TGTGCCAGCAGCCTCCCAGGGGGAGGCAATCAGCCCCAGCATTTT. Protein: CASSLPGGGNQPQHF.

V usage is TRBV29-1 and J usage is TRBJ2-1, with 11 bases aligning to TRBD2. Germline V lookup: CDR1 SQVTM, CDR2 ANQGSEA. V lost 1 base, J lost 6 bases, and 2 bases stayed unmatched. The CDR3 contains 14 residues. The CDR3 coding sequence is TGCAGCGTTGAAGCTAGCGGGGGGCGCAATGAGCAGTTCTTC. Protein product: CSVEASGGRNEQFF.

The chain recombines TRBV10-3 with TRBJ1-1; D is possibly TRBD1 (5 bases). Germline lookup yields CDR1 ENHRY and CDR2 SYGVKD. V lost 2 bases to trimming and J lost 1 base, with 8 bases between them. The CDR3 spans 14 residues. The CDR3 is CAISEPGPNTEAFF. CDR3 nucleotide sequence: TGTGCCATCAGTGAGCCAGGGCCGAACACTGAAGCTTTCTTT.

The rearrangement links TRBV18 to TRBJ2-2, with 7 bases fitting TRBD1. J was trimmed by 6 bases and V by 5 bases; bases with no gene match: 9. This CDR3 spans 15 amino acids. Germline values: CDR1 KGHSH, CDR2 LQKENI. CDR3 DNA sequence: TGTGCCAGCTCAAGCACCACCCAGGGGGCCGGGGAGCTGTTTTTT. The encoded protein is CASSSTTQGAGELFF.

The rearrangement uses TRBV28 and TRBJ1-5, with unresolved D. Germline-derived CDR1 and CDR2 are MDHEN and SYDVKM. The V end was cut by 7 bases, the J end by 7 bases, with 11 bases between. The CDR3 runs 12 residues. CDR3 bases: TGTGCCAGCAATACGCGCGAACAGCCCCAGCATTTT. Translating it yields CASNTREQPQHF.

This rearrangement joins TRBV4-2 to TRBJ2-2; D call uncertain. The V end was cut by 3 bases, the J end by 0 bases, with 14 bases between. The germline V gene encodes CDR1 LGHNA and CDR2 YNFKEQ. CDR3 length equals 17 residues. CDR3 sequence reads: CASSHNMAQSNTGELFF. CDR3 bases: TGTGCCAGCAGCCACAATATGGCACAGTCGAACACCGGGGAGCTGTTTTTT.

The chain is built from TRBV6-1 and TRBJ2-7; 7 bases are a match to TRBD1. In germline, CDR1 is MNHNS, CDR2 SASEGT. After removal of 0 bases from V and 2 bases from J, the junction contained 4 bases not matched to a gene. The CDR3 has 15 residues. The CDR3 DNA is TGTGCCAGCAGTGAAGCGGGACAGATGACCTACGAGCAGTACGTC. Its protein is CASSEAGQMTYEQYV.

This chain joins TRBV6-5 and TRBJ2-5; D may be TRBD2 (6 bases). CDR1 and CDR2 (germline): MNHEY, SVGAGI. The CDR3 extends over 14 amino acids. V was pared by 5 bases and J by 3 bases, with 13 bases between. CDR3 coding DNA: TGTGCCAGCAGTGAAGGCGGGGCCAAAGAGACCCAGTACTTC. Translation gives CASSEGGAKETQYF.

The chain couples TRBV30 to TRBJ1-1; D is undetermined. Germline lookup yields CDR1 GTSNPN and CDR2 SVGIG (reference sequence). The V gene lost 7 bases and the J gene lost 4 bases, with 10 bases spanning the gap. The length of the CDR3 is 11 residues. The CDR3 DNA follows: TGTGCCTCAGAACGGGGCACTGAAGCTTTCTTT. Encoded protein: CASERGTEAFF.

This clone showed up just a few times. The chain carries TRBV7-8 and TRBJ2-5; possible D gene TRBD2, 5 bases. The J call could be wrong; TRBJ2-7 is a better fit for the DNA end. Germline lookup yields CDR1 SGHVS and CDR2 FQNEAQ. CDR3 size: 14 residues. The DNA for the CDR3 is TGTGCCAGCAGCTTCGCGGGTAACCTCTACGAGCAGTACTTC. Residues: CASSFAGNLYEQYF.

The CDR3 spells CAWNRPLAENYNEQFF. CDR3 coding DNA: TGTGCCTGGAATCGACCCTTAGCGGAAAATTACAATGAGCAGTTCTTC. The rearrangement uses TRBV30 and TRBJ2-1; TRBD2 is a possible D gene (6 bases). V was cut by 4 bases and J by 4 bases, with 20 bases left in between. Germline V gene sequence: CDR1 GTSNPN, CDR2 SVGIG (reference sequence). The CDR3 contains 16 residues.

The rearrangement links TRBV5-4 to TRBJ1-4; D remains unclear. CDR3 size: 14 residues. V lost 1 base and J 5 bases, leaving 9 bases between the germline ends. Germline assignment: CDR1 SGHNT and CDR2 YYREEE (reference sequence). CDR3 coding DNA: TGTGCCAGCAGCTTGAGCGCGGCGAATGAAAAACTGTTTTTT. This encodes CASSLSAANEKLFF.

This clone was counted a few times. The chain recombines TRBV7-9 with TRBJ1-4, with D perhaps matching TRBD1 (5 bases). In germline, CDR1 is SEHNR, CDR2 FQNEAQ (reference sequence). V was clipped by 5 bases and J by 0 bases, with 13 bases between them. The CDR3 is 16 amino acids. CDR3 in amino acids: CASSSRRQSTNEKLFF. CDR3 bases: TGTGCCAGCAGCAGCCGACGACAGTCAACTAATGAAAAACTGTTTTTT.

The gene calls are TRBV6-5 and TRBJ1-2; D perhaps matches TRBD1 (5 bases). Trimming removed 4 bases from V and 7 bases from J, with 13 bases in between. CDR3 length: 13 amino acids. CDR1 and CDR2 from the germline V gene are MNHEY and SVGAGI. In DNA form, the CDR3 reads TGTGCCAGCAGTTCCCAGGGAATAGCTGGCTACACCTTC. Translated, it gives CASSSQGIAGYTF.

The chain couples TRBV10-1 to TRBJ2-5; 7 bases are a match to TRBD1. This CDR3 region has 14 residues. V was pared by 2 bases and J by 2 bases, with 2 bases of the junction left unmatched. The germline V gene encodes CDR1 WNHNN and CDR2 SYGVQD (reference sequence). CDR3 amino acids: CASSEPGQQETQYF. The CDR3 region has the DNA TGCGCCAGCAGTGAGCCGGGACAGCAAGAGACCCAGTACTTC.

This chain connects TRBV5-4 to TRBJ2-7, with a possible D match to TRBD2 (5 bases). Germline V lookup: CDR1 SGHNT, CDR2 YYREEE (reference sequence). Trimming took 2 bases from V and 6 from J, leaving 12 bases between them. The length of the CDR3 is 13 residues. CDR3 loop: CASSLGDYSEQYV. CDR3 DNA: TGTGCCAGCAGCTTAGGAGACTATAGCGAGCAGTACGTC.

This clone was seen only a few times. The CDR3 bases are TGCGCCAGCAGCCAAGAGCTAGCGGAGACCTACGAGCAGTACGTC. Translating gives CASSQELAETYEQYV. This chain joins TRBV4-1 and TRBJ2-7, with 7 bases aligning to TRBD2. Germline trimming cut 0 bases from V and 2 bases from J; bases unmatched to any gene: 4. The length of the CDR3 is 15 residues. Per germline, CDR1 MGHRA and CDR2 YSYEKL.

Turning to this clone: The junction and the germline gene differ at one end; a read error may be behind it. The chain recombines TRBV5-1 with TRBJ2-3, with a weak D call TRBD1 (6 bases). The CDR3 runs 17 residues. Germline assignment: CDR1 SGHRS and CDR2 YFSETQ. The CDR3: CASSLDTGTGSTDTRYF. CDR3 in DNA: TGCGCCAGCAGCTTGGACACTGGAACAGGGAGCACAGATACGCGGTATTTT.

V and J are TRBV30 and TRBJ1-5; D gene ambiguous. The V and J ends lost 3 bases and 1 base respectively, with 4 bases between them. This CDR3 has 12 amino acids. Germline V gene sequence: CDR1 GTSNPN, CDR2 SVGIG (reference sequence). For the CDR3, the DNA is TGTGCCTGGAGCCGGAGCAATCAGCCCCAGCATTTT. It encodes CAWSRSNQPQHF.

The chain is built from TRBV15 and TRBJ2-5; possible D gene TRBD2, 5 bases. CDR3 length: 17 residues. CDR1 and CDR2 from the germline V gene are LNHNV and YYDKDF (reference sequence). Trimming pared 1 base from V and 4 bases from J, leaving 19 bases between. The CDR3 protein is CATSRVGSERLSETQYF. As DNA, the CDR3 is TGTGCCACCAGCAGAGTGGGTAGCGAGAGACTCTCAGAGACCCAGTACTTC.

The rearrangement uses TRBV27 and TRBJ2-5, with D possibly TRBD1 on 6 matching bases. CDR3 length equals 13 residues. Germline V gene lookup returns CDR1 MNHEY and CDR2 SMNVEV (reference sequence). V was shortened by 3 bases and J by 3 bases, with 8 bases between the two germline ends. The CDR3 nucleotides read TGTGCCAGCAGTTTGGGGGCCAAAGAGACCCAGTACTTC. It encodes CASSLGAKETQYF.

The genes are TRBV7-2 and TRBJ2-3; possibly TRBD2 for D (7 bases). V gave up 5 bases and J gave up 4 bases, with 16 bases separating them. This CDR3 region has 15 residues. Germline CDR1 SGHTA, CDR2 FQGNSA. The CDR3 region has the DNA TGTGCCAGCAGCCCTGGGAGGGGGGGCGCAGATACGCAGTATTTT. Protein: CASSPGRGGADTQYF.

V gene TRBV20-1 combines with J gene TRBJ1-2; D is uncertain. The ends were cut back, 3 bases at V and 2 bases at J, with 4 bases in the middle. Germline V gene data show CDR1 as DFQATT and CDR2 as SNEGSKA (reference sequence). The CDR3 is made up of 11 amino acids. CDR3 in DNA: TGCAGTGCTAGCGCGAACTATGGCTACACCTTC. Protein product: CSASANYGYTF.